These 21 T cell receptor beta chains were sequenced from one sample in a study of T cells in Graves' hyperthyroidism and ophthalmopathy. TCR beta CDR3 region amplification was performed from RNA transcripts. During a first-round RT-PCR of the TCR CDR3, the HTBI primer set was used. TCRdb fed the multiplex PCR reads into MiXCR, producing one record per CDR3 protein. This table has more than 500,000 distinct CDR3 sequences, just over 45% appearing once. What was sequenced was peripheral blood or thyroid tissue (not recorded which). These receptors were collected from an adult woman with Graves' disease, either hyperthyroidism or ophthalmopathy (not recorded which).

As regards this clonotype: A read error may produce the germline difference seen at one junction end. V is TRBV25-1 and J is TRBJ2-2; 7 bases map to TRBD1. This CDR3 contains 14 residues. Germline CDR1 is MGHDK and CDR2 is SYGVNS. The CDR3 region is CASRATGFTEELFF. In DNA, the CDR3 is TGTGCCAGCAGGGCGACAGGGTTCACCGAGGAGCTGTTTTTT.

The genes are TRBV7-8 and TRBJ2-5; 8 nucleotides line up with TRBD1. This CDR3 is built from 12 residues. Germline CDR1 and CDR2: SGHVS and FQNEAQ. With V trimmed by 5 bases and J by 9 bases, 5 bases remained unmatched. The CDR3 nucleotides read TGTGCCAGCAGCAGAGGACAGGGATCCCAGTACTTC. Translating it yields CASSRGQGSQYF.

This clonotype was seen ten or more times. This chain connects TRBV24-1 to TRBJ1-2; 8 bases align to TRBD1. This CDR3 spans 12 amino acids. Trimming at V came to 9 bases and at J to 7 bases, leaving 6 bases not matched to a gene. The germline V gene has CDR1 KGHDR and CDR2 SFDVKD. Here the CDR3 DNA reads TGTGCCACCTCGCAGGGGGCCGGTGGCTACACCTTC. Translating gives CATSQGAGGYTF.

V usage is TRBV29-1 and J usage is TRBJ1-3; a possible D gene is TRBD1 (6 bases). The CDR3 runs 15 residues. Per germline, CDR1 SQVTM and CDR2 ANQGSEA. Trimming pared 3 bases from V and 1 base from J, leaving 13 bases between. The CDR3 DNA reads as TGCAGCGTTGAGTACAGGGAAGGGTCTGGAAACACCATATATTTT. Protein: CSVEYREGSGNTIYF.

The CDR3 sequence: CSGGRAELHSNQPQHF. The DNA of the CDR3 is TGCAGTGGCGGGAGGGCAGAGTTACATAGCAATCAGCCCCAGCATTTT. The chain links TRBV20-1 to TRBJ1-5; D unclear. The CDR3 sequence is 16 residues long. CDR1 is DFQATT and CDR2 is SNEGSKA in the germline V gene (reference sequence). Trimming removed 7 bases from V and 0 bases from J, with 19 bases in between.

This rearrangement joins TRBV12-3 or TRBV12-4 to TRBJ2-5, with 10 nucleotides matching TRBD1. There are 15 residues in the CDR3. The V and J ends lost 6 bases and 4 bases, in that order; junction bases with no gene match: 8. The CDR3 bases are TGTGCCAGCAGCAGGGACAGGGGAGCACGAGAGACCCAGTACTTC. This translates into CASSRDRGARETQYF.

This clonotype has at least ten counts. The chain couples TRBV5-1 to TRBJ1-1; the match to TRBD1 covers 7 bases. This CDR3 comprises 16 residues. Germline values: CDR1 SGHRS, CDR2 YFSETQ. Trimming at V came to 4 bases and at J to 0 bases, leaving 9 bases not matched to a gene. CDR3 DNA sequence: TGCGCCAGCAGCCTTAGACAGGGTGCGCTGAACACTGAAGCTTTCTTT. Translating it yields CASSLRQGALNTEAFF. The complete variable domain, with remaining parts taken from reference TRBV5-1 and TRBJ1-1, reads KAGVTQTPRYLIKTRGQQVTLSCSPISGHRSVSWYQQTPGQGLQFLFEYFSETQRNKGNFPGRFSGRQFSNSRSEMNVSTLELGDSALYLCASSLRQGALNTEAFFGQGTRLTVV.

This clonotype was found many times. This sequence joins TRBV20-1 and TRBJ2-7; D is perhaps TRBD2 (6 bases). The CDR3 runs 14 residues. V was trimmed by 0 bases and J by 1 base, leaving 10 bases between them. CDR1 DFQATT and CDR2 SNEGSKA come from the germline V gene (reference sequence). The CDR3 here is CSARDFGGSYEQYF. The DNA for the CDR3 is TGCAGTGCTAGAGATTTCGGGGGATCCTACGAGCAGTACTTC.

This chain uses TRBV19 with TRBJ2-7, with 11 bases lining up with TRBD1. This CDR3 comprises 15 residues. V trimming: 5 bases; J trimming: 1 base; junction bases outside the gene matches: 4. Per the germline V gene, CDR1 is LNHDA and CDR2 is SQIVND (reference sequence). The CDR3 sequence is CASSDGQGASYEQYF. CDR3 nucleotides: TGTGCCAGTAGTGACGGACAGGGGGCTTCCTACGAGCAGTACTTC.

This clonotype was observed a few times. V and J are TRBV12-3 or TRBV12-4 and TRBJ1-1, with D possibly matching TRBD1 (5 bases). The CDR3 is made up of 13 amino acids. V dropped 5 bases and J dropped 2 bases, with 9 bases sitting between them. CDR3 DNA sequence: TGTGCCAGCAGTCGACAGTTAAACACTGAAGCTTTCTTT. It translates to CASSRQLNTEAFF.

This chain uses TRBV25-1 with TRBJ1-5; the match to TRBD1 covers 10 bases. Germline CDR1 MGHDK, CDR2 SYGVNS. This CDR3 has 11 residues. V lost 9 bases and J lost 10; bases outside the gene matches: 3. This CDR3 is CASTTGGPQHF. In DNA, the CDR3 is TGTGCCAGTACGACAGGGGGCCCCCAGCATTTT.

The genes are TRBV10-3 and TRBJ1-2, with 7 bases identical to TRBD1. Germline V lookup: CDR1 ENHRY, CDR2 SYGVKD. The CDR3 loop spans 14 amino acids. V trimming: 6 bases; J trimming: 7 bases; junction bases outside the gene matches: 11. The CDR3 spells CAISGGTVNTGYTF. CDR3 nucleotides: TGTGCCATCAGCGGGGGGACAGTGAACACTGGCTACACCTTC.

The genes are TRBV24-1 and TRBJ1-1, with TRBD1 as a possible D gene (6 bases). There are 14 residues in the CDR3. V lost 3 bases to trimming and J lost 2 bases, with 9 bases between them. The germline V gene has CDR1 KGHDR and CDR2 SFDVKD. The DNA for the CDR3 is TGTGCCACCAGTGATGCACAGGGAAACACTGAAGCTTTCTTT. This sequence encodes CATSDAQGNTEAFF.

This clonotype was counted at least ten times. The chain combines TRBV5-1 with TRBJ2-5; weak D call: TRBD2 (5 bases). CDR3 length equals 15 residues. Trimming removed 0 bases at V and 2 bases at J, with 11 bases between. CDR1 is SGHRS, CDR2 YFSETQ, per germline. The CDR3 DNA sequence: TGCGCCAGCAGCTTGGGCGGGTCCCTACAAGAGACCCAGTACTTC. This sequence encodes CASSLGGSLQETQYF. The full variable domain, in which reference TRBV5-1 and TRBJ2-5 provide the parts outside the CDR3, is KAGVTQTPRYLIKTRGQQVTLSCSPISGHRSVSWYQQTPGQGLQFLFEYFSETQRNKGNFPGRFSGRQFSNSRSEMNVSTLELGDSALYLCASSLGGSLQETQYFGPGTRLLVL.

Concerning this clonotype: A single base separates this from a much larger clone, so it may be a read error. The rearrangement joins TRBV4-1 to TRBJ2-7, with 7 bases fitting TRBD1. The CDR3 is 14 amino acids. Per germline, CDR1 MGHRA and CDR2 YSYEKL. The CDR3: CASTRGTASYEQCF. CDR3 bases: TGCGCCAGCACACGTGGGACAGCCAGCTACGAGCAGTGCTTC.

The chain uses TRBV27 and TRBJ1-1; 8 bases are a match to TRBD1. The germline V gene has CDR1 MNHEY and CDR2 SMNVEV (reference sequence). V was clipped by 4 bases and J by 1 base; unmatched bases: 2. The CDR3 sequence is 14 residues long. In DNA form, the CDR3 reads TGTGCCAGCAGTTACAGGGGGACGAACACTGAAGCTTTCTTT. Its protein is CASSYRGTNTEAFF.

The gene calls are TRBV25-1 and TRBJ1-2; D may be TRBD1 (6 bases). Germline V CDR1 and CDR2: MGHDK, SYGVNS. Deletions cut 7 bases from V and 8 bases from J, with 17 bases between. The CDR3 totals 13 residues. CDR3 DNA sequence: TGTGCCAGCACCTCAATCACAGGGAACGGCTACACCTTC. Translation: CASTSITGNGYTF.

The CDR3, as DNA: TGTGCCAGCAGCTTAGTCCGACAGGGACTGGGCGAGCAGTACTTC. Protein product: CASSLVRQGLGEQYF. The chain employs TRBV7-9 and TRBJ2-7; tentative D call: TRBD1 (7 bases). V dropped 1 base and J dropped 6 bases, with 16 bases sitting between them. Germline assignment: CDR1 SEHNR and CDR2 FQNEAQ (reference sequence). There are 15 residues in the CDR3.

Ten or more counts support this clonotype. The chain uses TRBV6-6 and TRBJ1-4; 7 nucleotides line up with TRBD1. The CDR3 is made up of 15 amino acids. The germline V gene has CDR1 MNHNY and CDR2 SVGAGI (reference sequence). Unmatched junction bases numbered 4, after V lost 2 bases and J lost 4 bases. The CDR3 region has the DNA TGTGCCAGCAGTTACCTGCAGGGGGTTAATGAAAAACTGTTTTTT. It yields the protein CASSYLQGVNEKLFF.

The CDR3: CASLMLDSLYEQYF. CDR3 DNA sequence: TGTGCCAGCCTGATGTTGGACTCCCTATACGAGCAGTACTTC. The rearrangement links TRBV6-1 to TRBJ2-7; tentative D call: TRBD2 (5 bases). The CDR3 totals 14 residues. V was trimmed by 8 bases and J by 4 bases, leaving 18 bases between them. Germline CDR1 reads MNHNS; CDR2 reads SASEGT.

The chain has TRBV30 and TRBJ1-1; maybe TRBD1 (5 bases). Trimming stripped 2 bases from V and 6 bases from J, with 13 bases between. The length of the CDR3 is 13 residues. Germline V CDR1 and CDR2: GTSNPN, SVGIG (reference sequence). CDR3 residues: CAWSSGTGPEAFF. The DNA of the CDR3 is TGTGCCTGGAGTTCCGGGACGGGTCCTGAAGCTTTCTTT.